These 15 T cell receptor beta chains originate from one sample sequenced in a study of blood T cell repertoires in COVID-19. Only in-frame clones appear in the TCRdb table, and some are missing; sequencing was by immunoSEQ multiplex PCR. This sample carries tens of thousands of clones, around nine tenths of them seen once, and the ten largest clones take roughly an eighth. Sequencing was carried out using peripheral blood. These receptors were obtained from a human donor in a cohort sampled during active COVID-19.

The V and J genes are TRBV7-2 and TRBJ1-5; TRBD1 is a possible D gene (5 bases). In germline, CDR1 is SGHTA, CDR2 FQGNSA. There are 14 residues in the CDR3. V lost 4 bases and J 7 bases, leaving 14 bases between the germline ends. The CDR3 sequence is CASSSTNRGQPQHF. CDR3 sequence (DNA): TGTGCCAGCAGCTCTACAAATCGGGGGCAGCCCCAGCATTTT.

The chain employs TRBV6-5 and TRBJ2-7, with unresolved D. V lost 1 base and J lost 5, with 12 bases in between. This CDR3 is 14 amino acids long. The germline V gene has CDR1 MNHEY and CDR2 SVGAGI. The CDR3 loop reads CASSYLSVAHEQYF. CDR3 nucleotide sequence: TGTGCCAGCAGTTACTTGTCGGTAGCCCACGAGCAGTACTTC.

The rearrangement uses TRBV19 and TRBJ2-5; unclear D gene. Trimming left V 3 bases short and J 5 bases short, with 13 bases between. Germline lookup yields CDR1 LNHDA and CDR2 SQIVND (reference sequence). This CDR3 has 14 residues. Written as DNA, the CDR3 is TGTGCCAGTAGTATGAACAGATATCGGGAGACCCAGTACTTC. It is translated as CASSMNRYRETQYF.

This sequence joins TRBV7-2 and TRBJ2-3; 8 bases map to TRBD1. There are 13 residues in the CDR3. J lost 6 bases, V lost 5 bases, and 4 bases had no gene match. Germline CDR1 SGHTA, CDR2 FQGNSA. CDR3 sequence reads: CASSTDRGDTQYF. DNA of the CDR3: TGTGCCAGCAGCACCGACAGGGGTGATACGCAGTATTTT.

On this clone: This same CDR3 is encoded by further DNA sequences in the sample. The genes are TRBV7-9 and TRBJ2-2; the match to TRBD2 covers 8 bases. This CDR3 is 15 amino acids long. Trimming removed 5 bases from V and 7 bases from J; junction bases left unmatched: 9. Germline-derived CDR1 and CDR2 are SEHNR and FQNEAQ (reference sequence). The CDR3: CASSGPGGASGELFF. The DNA of the CDR3 is TGTGCCAGCAGCGGTCCGGGGGGGGCCAGCGGGGAGCTGTTTTTT.

The chain employs TRBV7-8 and TRBJ2-1; the match to TRBD2 covers 10 bases. CDR3 length: 15 amino acids. Germline V lookup: CDR1 SGHVS, CDR2 FQNEAQ. Unmatched junction bases numbered 8, after V lost 4 bases and J lost 8 bases. CDR3 loop: CASSWGTSDRDEQFF. The CDR3 nucleotides read TGTGCCAGCAGCTGGGGGACTAGCGATAGAGATGAGCAGTTCTTC.

J is TRBJ1-1 and V is TRBV12-5; D unresolved. Deletions cut 7 bases from V and 1 base from J, with 13 bases between. Germline CDR1 is LGHNT and CDR2 is FRNRAP. CDR3 size: 14 residues. This CDR3 reads CASARGSENTEAFF. For the CDR3, the DNA is TGTGCTAGTGCCCGAGGCAGCGAGAACACTGAAGCTTTCTTT.

This chain connects TRBV7-2 to TRBJ1-5; D unresolved. This CDR3 contains 13 residues. Per germline, CDR1 SGHTA and CDR2 FQGNSA. Trimming shortened V by 1 base and J by 7 bases, and 8 bases separated the two germline ends. In DNA, the CDR3 is TGTGCCAGCAGCTTAGGAACCGAGCAGCCCCAGCATTTT. This gives the protein CASSLGTEQPQHF.

The rearrangement uses TRBV19 and TRBJ1-2, with D tentatively TRBD1 (5 bases). The CDR3 runs to 14 residues. Trimming took 5 bases from V and 4 from J, leaving 14 bases between them. Germline CDR1 LNHDA, CDR2 SQIVND (reference sequence). The CDR3 spells CASSWGRGTYGYTF. In DNA, the CDR3 is TGTGCCAGTAGTTGGGGTCGGGGGACCTATGGCTACACCTTC. The full variable domain, with the rest looked up from reference TRBV19 and TRBJ1-2, is DGGITQSPKYLFRKEGQNVTLSCEQNLNHDAMYWYRQDPGQGLRLIYYSQIVNDFQKGDIAEGYSVSREKKESFPLTVTSAQKNPTAFYLCASSWGRGTYGYTFGSGTRLTVV.

This rearrangement joins TRBV4-3 to TRBJ1-5, with D hard to call. Germline V CDR1 and CDR2: LGHNA, YSLEER. V was shortened by 0 bases and J by 1 base, with 10 bases between the two germline ends. CDR3 length equals 16 residues. CDR3 protein: CASSQELALSNQPQHF. CDR3 bases: TGCGCCAGCAGCCAAGAATTAGCCCTGAGCAATCAGCCCCAGCATTTT.

The rearrangement links TRBV29-1 to TRBJ2-1; TRBD2 matches 9 bases. Looked up from germline, CDR1 is SQVTM and CDR2 is ANQGSEA. V lost 4 bases and J lost 8; bases outside the gene matches: 6. CDR3 length: 13 amino acids. CDR3 protein: CSVGERGVYEQFF. Written as DNA, the CDR3 is TGCAGCGTTGGAGAGCGGGGGGTTTATGAGCAGTTCTTC.

V is TRBV6-5 and J is TRBJ1-1; D gene ambiguous. V was cut by 5 bases and J by 5 bases, with 12 bases left in between. The CDR3 covers 13 residues. The germline V gene has CDR1 MNHEY and CDR2 SVGAGI. The CDR3 nucleotides read TGTGCCAGCAGTAACAGTGGTAGAACTGAAGCTTTCTTT. It specifies CASSNSGRTEAFF.

This sequence joins TRBV27 and TRBJ1-5; 12 bases are a match to TRBD1. The CDR3 has 16 amino acids. J was trimmed by 6 bases and V by 5 bases; bases with no gene match: 8. CDR1 and CDR2 (germline): MNHEY, SMNVEV (reference sequence). CDR3 residues: CASSLSGTGGFQPQHF. As DNA, the CDR3 is TGTGCCAGCAGTCTCTCCGGGACAGGGGGCTTTCAGCCCCAGCATTTT.

The chain recombines TRBV10-3 with TRBJ1-2, with 9 bases aligning to TRBD1. Trimming took 1 base from V and 7 from J; bases not matched to a gene: 1. CDR3 length: 13 amino acids. The V gene's germline CDR1 is ENHRY and CDR2 SYGVKD. CDR3 residues: CAISELTGGGYTF. The DNA of the CDR3 is TGTGCCATCAGTGAGTTGACAGGGGGTGGCTACACCTTC.

This clone was seen a few times. CDR3 bases: TGTGCCAGCAGCTTCCCCGGGACAGCTGACGAGCAGTACTTC. Its translation: CASSFPGTADEQYF. The V and J genes are TRBV7-9 and TRBJ2-7; 7 nucleotides align to TRBD1. Germline V CDR1 and CDR2: SEHNR, FQNEAQ (reference sequence). With V trimmed by 3 bases and J by 5 bases, 7 bases remained unmatched. CDR3 length equals 14 residues.